This TCR beta chain was found in a study of early T cells in non-severe SARS-CoV-2 infection. TCRdb re-derived calls from the 5' RACE reads in MiXCR, one entry per CDR3 protein. The profile shows about 25,000 distinct CDR3 sequences, about 4.4% of them singletons. This clonotype was picked up many times. Germline CDR1 SGHTA, CDR2 FQGNSA. V lost 3 bases, J lost 4 bases, and 7 bases lay in between. The CDR3 extends over 13 amino acids. The source of this sequence is an adult who was a healthcare worker with PCR-confirmed SARS-CoV-2 infection or an uninfected control (not recorded which). Source material: whole blood. The chain has TRBV7-2 and TRBJ1-5; a possible D gene is TRBD1 (5 bases). The CDR3 region is CASSFDRNQPQHF. CDR3 nucleotide sequence: TGTGCCAGCAGCTTCGACAGAAATCAGCCCCAGCATTTT. Complete variable domain (other parts from reference TRBV7-2 and TRBJ1-5): GAGVSQSPSNKVTEKGKDVELRCDPISGHTALYWYRQSLGQGLEFLIYFQGNSAPDKSGLPSDRFSAERTGGSVSTLTIQRTQQEDSAVYLCASSFDRNQPQHFGDGTRLSIL.